The T cell receptor (beta chain) under discussion was sequenced for a study of shared clonotypes between healthy human individuals. Study-wide results and limits: Collection of samples was limited to blood; tissue repertoires likely differ. The generation probabilities recorded for non-shared clonotypes fell below those of clonotypes shared by all four donors.

Trimming removed 0 bases at V and 6 bases at J, with 19 bases between. Germline CDR1 reads SGHRS; CDR2 reads YFSETQ. The CDR3 loop spans 17 amino acids. Profiled with immunoSEQ multiplex PCR; TCRdb holds only in-frame clones, not every one. Among about 1.1 million clones listed, roughly 80% were seen once. A word on this clone: Its antigen is unknown.

The sequenced sample consisted of memory CD4+ T cells from PBMCs. Stated subset: CD45RA-negative fraction. The rearrangement joins TRBV5-1 to TRBJ2-1; D is perhaps TRBD1 (5 bases). The sequence derives from a man aged 18 to 35 in good health. Some clones in this sample may be carry-over from other donors' samples. CDR3 in DNA: TGCGCCAGCAGCTTGGGGGGCCGGACCCCCGGGCTCAATGAGCAGTTCTTC. Protein: CASSLGGRTPGLNEQFF.